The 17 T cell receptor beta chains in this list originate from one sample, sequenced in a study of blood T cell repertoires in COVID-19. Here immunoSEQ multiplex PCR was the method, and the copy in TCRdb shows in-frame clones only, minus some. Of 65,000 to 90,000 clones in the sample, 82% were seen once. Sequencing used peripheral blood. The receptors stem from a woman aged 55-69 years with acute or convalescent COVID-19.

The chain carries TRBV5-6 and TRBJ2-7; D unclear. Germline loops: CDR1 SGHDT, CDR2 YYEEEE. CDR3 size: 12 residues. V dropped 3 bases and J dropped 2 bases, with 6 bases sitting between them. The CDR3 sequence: CASSSITYEQYF. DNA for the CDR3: TGTGCCAGCAGCTCTATAACCTACGAGCAGTACTTC.

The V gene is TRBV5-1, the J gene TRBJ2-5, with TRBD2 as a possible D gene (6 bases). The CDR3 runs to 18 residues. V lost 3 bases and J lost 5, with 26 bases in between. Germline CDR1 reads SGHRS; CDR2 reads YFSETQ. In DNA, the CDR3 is TGCGCCAGCAGCTCCTCACTCCTCCGGGAGCGGTCGGGGGAGACCCAGTACTTC. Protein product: CASSSSLLRERSGETQYF.

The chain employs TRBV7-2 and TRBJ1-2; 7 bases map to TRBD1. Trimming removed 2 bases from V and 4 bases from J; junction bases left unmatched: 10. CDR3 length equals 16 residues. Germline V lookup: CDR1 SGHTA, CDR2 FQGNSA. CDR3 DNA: TGTGCCAGCAGCTTATCGGCGACAGGGACTAGCTATGGCTACACCTTC. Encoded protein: CASSLSATGTSYGYTF.

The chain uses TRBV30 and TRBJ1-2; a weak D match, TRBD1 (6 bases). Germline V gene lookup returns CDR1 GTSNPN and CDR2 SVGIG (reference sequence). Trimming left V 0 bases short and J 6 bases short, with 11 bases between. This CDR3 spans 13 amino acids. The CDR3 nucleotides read TGTGCCTGGAGTGTAGCAGGGGTGGATGGCTACACCTTC. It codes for CAWSVAGVDGYTF.

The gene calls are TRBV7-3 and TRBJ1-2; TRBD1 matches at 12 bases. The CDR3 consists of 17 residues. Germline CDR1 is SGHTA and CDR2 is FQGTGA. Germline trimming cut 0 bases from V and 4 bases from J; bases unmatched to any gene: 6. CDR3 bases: TGTGCCAGCAGCTTAACCGGGACAGGGGGCTTGAGCTATGGCTACACCTTC. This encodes CASSLTGTGGLSYGYTF.

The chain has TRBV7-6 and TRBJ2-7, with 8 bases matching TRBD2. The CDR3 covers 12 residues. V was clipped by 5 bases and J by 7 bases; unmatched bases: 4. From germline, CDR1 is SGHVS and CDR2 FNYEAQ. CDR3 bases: TGTGCCAGCAGCCCCGTAGCGGGAGAGCAGTACTTC. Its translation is CASSPVAGEQYF. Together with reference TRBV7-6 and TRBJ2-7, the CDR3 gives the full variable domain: GAGVSQSPRYKVTKRGQDVALRCDPISGHVSLYWYRQALGQGPEFLTYFNYEAQQDKSGLPNDRFSAERPEGSISTLTIQRTEQRDSAMYRCASSPVAGEQYFGPGTRLTVT.

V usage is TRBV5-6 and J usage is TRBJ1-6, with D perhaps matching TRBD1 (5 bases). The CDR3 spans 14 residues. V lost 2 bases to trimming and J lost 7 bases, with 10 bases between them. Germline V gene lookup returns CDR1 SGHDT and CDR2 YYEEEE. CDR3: CASSLRSGNSPLHF. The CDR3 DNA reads TGTGCCAGCAGCTTACGCTCAGGGAATTCACCCCTCCACTTT.

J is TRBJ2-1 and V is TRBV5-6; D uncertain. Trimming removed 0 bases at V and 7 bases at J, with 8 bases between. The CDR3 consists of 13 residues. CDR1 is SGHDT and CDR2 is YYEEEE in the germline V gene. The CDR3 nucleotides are TGTGCCAGCAGCTTGGATCAGGCTAATGAGCAGTTCTTC. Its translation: CASSLDQANEQFF.

CDR3 in DNA: TGCGCCAGCAGCCTCCCTGGGGGCCTTTCGAACACCGGGGAGCTGTTTTTT. Its protein is CASSLPGGLSNTGELFF. The J gene is TRBJ2-2, the V gene TRBV5-1; D may be TRBD1 (6 bases). The CDR3 runs 17 residues. The germline CDR1 and CDR2 sequences are SGHRS and YFSETQ. V lost 4 bases and J lost 0, with 16 bases in between.

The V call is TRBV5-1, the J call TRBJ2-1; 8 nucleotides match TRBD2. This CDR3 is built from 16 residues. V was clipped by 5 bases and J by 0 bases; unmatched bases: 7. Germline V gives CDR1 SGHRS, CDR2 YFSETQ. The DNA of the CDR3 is TGCGCCAGCAGACGAGCGGGAGTAATCTCCTACAATGAGCAGTTCTTC. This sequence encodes CASRRAGVISYNEQFF.

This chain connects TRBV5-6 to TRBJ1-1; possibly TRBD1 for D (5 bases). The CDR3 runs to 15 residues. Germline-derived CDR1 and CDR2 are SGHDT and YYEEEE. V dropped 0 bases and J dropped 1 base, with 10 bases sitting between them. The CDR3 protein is CASSLVGARNTEAFF. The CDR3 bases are TGTGCCAGCAGCTTGGTAGGGGCGCGGAACACTGAAGCTTTCTTT.

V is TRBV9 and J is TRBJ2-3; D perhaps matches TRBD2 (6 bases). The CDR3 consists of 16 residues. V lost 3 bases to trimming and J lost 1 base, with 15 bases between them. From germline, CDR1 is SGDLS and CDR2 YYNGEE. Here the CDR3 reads CASSAQPLAGTDTQYF. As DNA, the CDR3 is TGTGCCAGCAGCGCCCAACCTTTAGCGGGCACAGATACGCAGTATTTT.

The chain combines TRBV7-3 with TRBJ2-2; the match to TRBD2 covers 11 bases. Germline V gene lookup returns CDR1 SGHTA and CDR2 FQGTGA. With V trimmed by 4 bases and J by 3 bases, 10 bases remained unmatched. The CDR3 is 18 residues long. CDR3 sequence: CASSSGLAGPRDTGELFF. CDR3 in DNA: TGTGCCAGCAGCTCTGGACTAGCGGGCCCCAGGGACACCGGGGAGCTGTTTTTT.

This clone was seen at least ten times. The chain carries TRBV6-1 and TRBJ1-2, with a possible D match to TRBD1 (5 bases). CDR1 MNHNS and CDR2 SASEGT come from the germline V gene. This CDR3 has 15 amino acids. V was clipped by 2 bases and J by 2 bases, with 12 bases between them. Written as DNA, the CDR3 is TGTGCCAGCAGTGAATTTGTGGCAGGGAACTATGGCTACACCTTC. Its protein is CASSEFVAGNYGYTF.

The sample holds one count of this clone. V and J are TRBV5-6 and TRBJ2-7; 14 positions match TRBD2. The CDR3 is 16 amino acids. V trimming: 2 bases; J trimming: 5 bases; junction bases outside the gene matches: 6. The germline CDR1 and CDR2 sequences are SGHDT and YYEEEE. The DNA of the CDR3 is TGTGCCAGCAGCTTCGGACTAGCGGGGGGCAGCCACGAGCAGTACTTC. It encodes CASSFGLAGGSHEQYF.

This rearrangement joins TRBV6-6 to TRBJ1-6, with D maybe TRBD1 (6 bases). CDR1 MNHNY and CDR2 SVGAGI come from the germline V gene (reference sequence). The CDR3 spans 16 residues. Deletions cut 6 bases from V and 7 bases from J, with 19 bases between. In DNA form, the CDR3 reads TGTGCCAGCAGCGGGGGGGGGCGCGTGGACAATTCACCCCTCCACTTT. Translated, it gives CASSGGGRVDNSPLHF.

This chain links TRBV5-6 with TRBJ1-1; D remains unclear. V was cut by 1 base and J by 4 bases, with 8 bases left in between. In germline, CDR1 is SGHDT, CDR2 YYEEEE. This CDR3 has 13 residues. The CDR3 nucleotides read TGTGCCAGCAGCTTGTTACCCGGCACTGAAGCTTTCTTT. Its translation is CASSLLPGTEAFF.